This paragraph covers one TCR beta chain sequence. There is no known antigen for this receptor. The junction and the germline gene differ at one end; a read error may be behind it. The data belong to a study of tumor and adjacent non-tumor tissue in lung cancer (dated by TCRdb to 2016 to 2018). In the study overall: Patients with adenocarcinoma (roughly 12), squamous cell carcinoma (2) and small cell lung cancer (1) were included in the cohort. The approximately 15 enrolled patients, of whom 10 were men and 5 were women, were aged about 30 to 80 years and were diagnosed with TNM stage I to III disease. A total of 95 million to 150 million productive TCRbeta reads were generated by sequencing, corresponding to an average of around 4 million reads per sample. The study compared bulk TCRbeta repertoires from lung tumor tissue and matched distant non-tumor lung tissue of more than 12 lung cancer patients. For each patient, one tumor sample and one normal lung sample were taken, giving approximately 30 paired specimens that underwent TCRbeta CDR3 sequencing. Broad study findings and their caveats: Significantly higher TCR diversity (inverse Simpson) was observed in tumor tissue than in normal lung tissue (around 450 vs 160, P = 0.0075, Mann-Whitney U test). The sequencing platform is not named in the methods, and unique molecular identifiers are not mentioned. Significantly higher TCR diversity was found in younger patients, and higher tumor TCR diversity was associated with shorter overall and disease-free survival. Only about 15 patients were in the cohort, and the authors stated that larger samples and more detailed clinical data are needed. Peripheral blood was not sequenced, so blood TCRbeta repertoires in these lung cancer patients were not examined. A significantly larger cumulative share of the repertoire was made up by the top 100 clones in normal lung than in tumor tissue.

RNA was isolated from bulk unsorted tissue, and RNA quality was assessed with a NanoDrop ND-1000 and an Agilent 2100. Donors were newly diagnosed lung cancer patients admitted for thoracic surgery in China between August and November 2014, without prior chemotherapy. The study excluded patients who had received radiotherapy or chemotherapy before or who had another cancer at the same time. Surgical tissue pieces of about 1-2.3 cm3 were preserved in RNAlater solution and were kept at -80 degrees C until use. Receptor libraries were prepared by multiplex PCR. TCRdb names Illumina HiSeq 2500 as the instrument used. TCRbeta libraries were constructed through three rounds of nested PCR with primers (Table S4) according to protocols adapted from ARM-PCR. Before sequencing, PCR products in the 200-500 bp range were cut out of the gel and cleaned up using the QIAquick gel extraction kit. Under the source paper's analysis protocol: Trimmomatic was used to clean the reads, FLASH merged the cleaned reads into complete CDR3 sequences, and MiTCR assigned the sequences to V(D)J germline segments. Clonal diversity was computed as the inverse Simpson's index with VDJtools. A read counted as productive if the sequence was in-frame and lacked a premature stop codon. The public reads were run again by TCRdb, first through fastp at Q25 and then through MiXCR, and only productive beta chains were kept. Records with the same CDR3 protein are collapsed into one entry carrying the most frequent genes and DNA. The authors' filters were not applied to this entry. This sample has over 110,000 distinct CDR3 sequences in its table, and around 60% of those were observed once. The leading ten clones occupy about 18% of the sample.

This sequence originates from a man in his 60s with small cell lung cancer. Sequenced sample: lung tumor tissue.

The DNA reads as follows: TGCAGTGTTAGAGATTTGGGGACAGGGCAATCGGACACTGAAGCTTTCTTT. This encodes CSVRDLGTGQSDTEAFF. The rearrangement combines TRBV20-1 with TRBJ1-1; TRBD1 fits 9 bases in the junction. The CDR3 starts with the cysteine, ends with the phenylalanine, and has 17 residues. Just CDR3 DNA is preserved here, 51 bases in frame from base 1. The germline V gene encodes CDR1 DFQATT and CDR2 SNEGSKA (reference sequence).